These 29 T cell receptor beta chains share one sample of origin, sequenced in a study of T cells after yellow fever vaccination. TCRdb reprocessed the 5' RACE reads with MiXCR, giving one entry per CDR3 protein. The sample has 320,000 or so distinct CDR3 sequences, around 8.1% seen once. Source: PBMCs, taken about 41 days after the first yellow fever vaccination. These receptors all stem from a young man who received the YFV17D yellow fever vaccine.

The rearrangement joins TRBV24-1 to TRBJ2-3; 11 nucleotides agree with TRBD1. The CDR3 is made up of 16 amino acids. The V gene's germline CDR1 is KGHDR and CDR2 SFDVKD. The V gene end was trimmed by 3 bases and the J gene end by 4 bases; junction bases not matched to a gene: 5. The CDR3 here is CATSDRTGGVSDTQYF. The CDR3 nucleotides read TGTGCCACCAGTGATCGGACAGGGGGCGTGTCAGATACGCAGTATTTT.

The V call is TRBV7-2, the J call TRBJ2-1, with 10 bases aligning to TRBD2. Trimming at V came to 6 bases and at J to 7 bases, leaving 9 bases not matched to a gene. From germline, CDR1 is SGHTA and CDR2 FQGNSA. The CDR3 spans 15 residues. CDR3 loop: CASRSTPLAGNEQFF. The DNA of the CDR3 is TGTGCCAGCAGATCTACCCCACTAGCGGGGAATGAGCAGTTCTTC.

This clonotype was counted between two and nine times. The junction and the germline gene differ at one end; a read error may be behind it. V usage is TRBV20-1 and J usage is TRBJ2-5; 13 nucleotides match TRBD2. Germline V gene lookup returns CDR1 DFQATT and CDR2 SNEGSKA (reference sequence). This CDR3 contains 16 residues. The CDR3 nucleotides are TGCTGTGCTAGAGATTGGACTAGCGGGGGAGGAGAGACCCAGTACTTC. It codes for CCARDWTSGGGETQYF.

This chain connects TRBV19 to TRBJ2-5; perhaps TRBD2 as D (7 bases). Trimming removed 2 bases at V and 5 bases at J, with 15 bases between. The germline gives CDR1 LNHDA, CDR2 SQIVND (reference sequence). This CDR3 is 15 amino acids long. In DNA, the CDR3 is TGTGCCAGTAGTATATTGGGGGGGGCGCGGGAGACCCAGTACTTC. Translated: CASSILGGARETQYF.

This clonotype was picked up a small number of times. The chain is built from TRBV29-1 and TRBJ2-1; 8 positions match TRBD1. V shed 0 bases and J 4 bases; nucleotides not matched to a gene: 8. This CDR3 contains 16 residues. Germline V gene data show CDR1 as SQVTM and CDR2 as ANQGSEA. In DNA, the CDR3 is TGCAGCGTTGAAGATAGTGGGACAGGAGGGTACAATGAGCAGTTCTTC. It is translated as CSVEDSGTGGYNEQFF.

In this sample, this clonotype turned up many times. The chain combines TRBV27 with TRBJ2-1, with 10 bases that match TRBD1. The CDR3 has 13 residues. CDR1 is MNHEY and CDR2 is SMNVEV in the germline V gene (reference sequence). Trimming removed 6 bases from V and 6 bases from J; junction bases left unmatched: 2. The CDR3 region has the DNA TGTGCCAGCAGGGACAGGGGGGGCAATGAGCAGTTCTTC. Translating gives CASRDRGGNEQFF.

With respect to this clonotype: A much larger clone is a single base away; this may be a read error. The rearrangement links TRBV12-5 to TRBJ2-2; 11 bases line up with TRBD2. The CDR3 is 17 residues long. CDR1 is LGHNT, CDR2 FRNRAP, per germline. The CDR3 spells CASGFTSGGVNIGELFF. CDR3 in DNA: TGTGCTAGTGGTTTTACTAGCGGGGGCGTGAACATCGGGGAGCTGTTTTTT.

This clonotype was counted only a few times. The rearrangement links TRBV5-1 to TRBJ2-1; the D is unclear. Trimming took off 1 base at V and 9 bases at J, with 11 bases between the two ends. CDR3 length: 13 amino acids. Germline assignment: CDR1 SGHRS and CDR2 YFSETQ. CDR3 sequence reads: CASSLIPASEQFF. DNA of the CDR3: TGCGCCAGCAGCTTGATCCCAGCCAGTGAGCAGTTCTTC.

This clonotype was recorded at least ten times. The J gene is TRBJ1-6, the V gene TRBV15, with D perhaps TRBD1 (5 bases). Trimming removed 2 bases from V and 3 bases from J, with 14 bases in between. The CDR3 runs 17 residues. Per the germline V gene, CDR1 is LNHNV and CDR2 is YYDKDF (reference sequence). The CDR3 region has the DNA TGTGCCACCAGCAGACCCGCGGGGGGAAGCTATAATTCACCCCTCCACTTT. It is translated as CATSRPAGGSYNSPLHF.

V usage is TRBV11-2 and J usage is TRBJ2-2, with TRBD2 matching 8 bases. The J segment lost 0 bases and the V segment lost 5 bases, leaving 11 bases of the junction unmatched. The CDR3 is 18 residues long. The germline gives CDR1 SGHAT, CDR2 FQNNGV. CDR3 region: CASSPPRGTSTNTGELFF. CDR3 DNA: TGTGCCAGCAGCCCCCCCCGGGGGACTAGTACGAACACCGGGGAGCTGTTTTTT.

V is TRBV7-2 and J is TRBJ2-5, with D tentatively TRBD2 (5 bases). The germline CDR1 and CDR2 sequences are SGHTA and FQGNSA. This CDR3 contains 14 residues. With 5 bases removed from V and 2 bases from J, the gap between germline ends came to 12 bases. The CDR3 nucleotides read TGTGCCAGCAGCCAGAGGTGGGAGCAAGAGACCCAGTACTTC. Protein product: CASSQRWEQETQYF.

There are many counts of this clonotype. This chain connects TRBV5-1 to TRBJ2-1; D is uncertain. V lost 0 bases to trimming and J lost 8 bases, with 3 bases between them. The CDR3 contains 11 residues. The germline CDR1 and CDR2 sequences are SGHRS and YFSETQ. The CDR3 loop reads CASSLVDEQFF. For the CDR3, the DNA is TGCGCCAGCAGCTTGGTGGATGAGCAGTTCTTC.

This clonotype was observed a few times. V is TRBV6-2 or TRBV6-3 and J is TRBJ1-5; possible D gene TRBD1, 6 bases. Germline V lookup: CDR1 MNHEY, CDR2 SVGEGT. CDR3 length: 13 amino acids. The V and J ends lost 6 bases and 4 bases respectively, with 10 bases between them. In DNA, the CDR3 is TGTGCCAGCAGGGACAGACGAAATCAGCCCCAGCATTTT. Protein product: CASRDRRNQPQHF.

The chain couples TRBV28 to TRBJ1-2, with D uncertain. The CDR3 consists of 14 residues. Germline loops: CDR1 MDHEN, CDR2 SYDVKM. V gave up 6 bases and J gave up 0 bases, with 11 bases separating them. The CDR3: CASRIPRPNYGYTF. The CDR3 DNA is TGTGCCAGCAGAATCCCGCGGCCTAACTATGGCTACACCTTC.

This clonotype appeared a few times. The CDR3 bases are TGCAGCGTGGGGGGGTCGATCAATCAGCCCCAGCATTTT. It yields the protein CSVGGSINQPQHF. The rearrangement uses TRBV29-1 and TRBJ1-5; TRBD1 might be the D (5 bases). Germline V gene lookup returns CDR1 SQVTM and CDR2 ANQGSEA. This CDR3 is 13 amino acids long. Trimming shortened V by 6 bases and J by 3 bases, and 12 bases separated the two germline ends.

V usage is TRBV6-2 or TRBV6-3 and J usage is TRBJ2-1; 10 bases align to TRBD2. Looked up from germline, CDR1 is MNHEY and CDR2 is SVGEGT. Trimming took 4 bases from V and 6 from J; bases not matched to a gene: 6. This CDR3 region has 15 residues. The DNA of the CDR3 is TGTGCCAGCAGTTGGAGCGGGGGGGGATCCAATGAGCAGTTCTTC. This gives the protein CASSWSGGGSNEQFF.

This sequence joins TRBV15 and TRBJ2-1; the match to TRBD2 covers 9 bases. CDR3 length: 15 amino acids. V lost 3 bases and J lost 4; bases outside the gene matches: 4. Germline values: CDR1 LNHNV, CDR2 YYDKDF (reference sequence). As DNA, the CDR3 is TGTGCCACCAGCAGCCTAGCGGGGACATACAATGAGCAGTTCTTC. Protein sequence: CATSSLAGTYNEQFF.

The V gene is TRBV5-1, the J gene TRBJ1-3; TRBD1 is a possible D gene (5 bases). CDR3 length: 13 residues. Germline V gene data show CDR1 as SGHRS and CDR2 as YFSETQ. V dropped 0 bases and J dropped 4 bases, with 5 bases sitting between them. The DNA of the CDR3 is TGCGCCAGCAGCTTGGCAGGGGGAAACACCATATATTTT. Protein sequence: CASSLAGGNTIYF.

This clonotype showed up many times. This chain uses TRBV12-3 or TRBV12-4 with TRBJ2-1; maybe TRBD1 (5 bases). V dropped 10 bases and J dropped 4 bases, with 11 bases sitting between them. CDR3 size: 12 residues. CDR3 in DNA: TGTGCCACCCCCGGACAATACAATGAGCAGTTCTTC. Translation gives CATPGQYNEQFF.

This clonotype was seen at least ten times. The gene calls are TRBV7-9 and TRBJ2-3; unclear D gene. Germline-derived CDR1 and CDR2 are SEHNR and FQNEAQ (reference sequence). The CDR3 extends over 17 amino acids. V lost 3 bases to trimming and J lost 5 bases, with 21 bases between them. The CDR3 region has the DNA TGTGCCAGCAGCTTCCGCCAGACTTCTACCCGGGTAGATACGCAGTATTTT. Its protein is CASSFRQTSTRVDTQYF.

This clonotype was detected only a few times. The CDR3 nucleotides are TGTGCCAGCAGGAACAGGTTCGCTGATACGCAGTATTTT. Encoded protein: CASRNRFADTQYF. This chain connects TRBV7-8 to TRBJ2-3, with D tentatively TRBD1 (5 bases). The germline V gene has CDR1 SGHVS and CDR2 FQNEAQ. This CDR3 comprises 13 residues. Trimming took off 6 bases at V and 6 bases at J, with 13 bases between the two ends.

The genes are TRBV12-3 or TRBV12-4 and TRBJ2-3; 12 bases are shared with TRBD2. The CDR3 consists of 18 residues. V was pared by 3 bases and J by 4 bases, with 11 bases of the junction left unmatched. The CDR3 is CASSFLAGGIGSPDTQYF. CDR3 DNA: TGTGCCAGCAGTTTCCTAGCGGGGGGGATCGGAAGTCCAGATACGCAGTATTTT.

This clonotype was found a few times. V is TRBV20-1 and J is TRBJ2-3, with D hard to call. V lost 3 bases and J 0 bases, leaving 10 bases between the germline ends. The CDR3 sequence is 14 residues long. The germline V gene encodes CDR1 DFQATT and CDR2 SNEGSKA (reference sequence). The CDR3 DNA reads TGCAGTGCTAGCCAAGGCTTTAGCACAGATACGCAGTATTTT. Translating gives CSASQGFSTDTQYF.

This clonotype has just a few counts. V and J are TRBV29-1 and TRBJ2-1, with D tentatively TRBD1 or TRBD2 (6 bases each). Deletions cut 8 bases from V and 2 bases from J, with 13 bases between. Germline V gives CDR1 SQVTM, CDR2 ANQGSEA. The CDR3 covers 13 residues. The CDR3 region is CSTTGRTYNEQFF. In DNA form, the CDR3 reads TGCAGCACCACAGGGAGGACCTACAATGAGCAGTTCTTC.

The chain links TRBV19 to TRBJ1-5; D remains ambiguous. Between the trimmed V and J ends, which lost 5 bases and 2 bases, there was a span of 10 bases. Germline V gives CDR1 LNHDA, CDR2 SQIVND (reference sequence). The CDR3 consists of 14 residues. The CDR3 coding sequence is TGTGCCAGTAGTTCGAGTCAGGGCAATCAGCCCCAGCATTTT. It translates to CASSSSQGNQPQHF.

This clonotype was observed a single time. The CDR3 DNA is TGCAGTGCTAGTTCCGGGTCCGGGGCCAACGTCCTGACTTTC. Translation gives CSASSGSGANVLTF. The chain joins TRBV20-1 to TRBJ2-6; D gene uncertain. The CDR3 has 14 amino acids. The V end lost 3 bases, the J end lost 4 bases, and 10 bases lay between the germline ends. Per the germline V gene, CDR1 is DFQATT and CDR2 is SNEGSKA (reference sequence).

This clonotype was seen a few times. V and J are TRBV20-1 and TRBJ2-7, with TRBD1 matching 8 bases. This CDR3 is 14 amino acids long. In germline, CDR1 is DFQATT, CDR2 SNEGSKA (reference sequence). The trim removed 3 bases at V and 1 base at J, leaving 5 bases unmatched. CDR3 sequence (DNA): TGCAGTGCTAGTGACAGGGGTTCGTCCTACGAGCAGTACTTC. This encodes CSASDRGSSYEQYF.

The V and J genes are TRBV2 and TRBJ2-1, with 12 bases aligning to TRBD2. V dropped 6 bases and J dropped 9; count of bases not matched to a gene: 9. Germline CDR1 is SNHLY and CDR2 is FYNNEI. There are 15 residues in the CDR3. DNA of the CDR3: TGTGCCAGCAGGGGGACTAGCGGGTTGGCGGGTGAGCAGTTCTTC. It yields the protein CASRGTSGLAGEQFF.

This clonotype has at least ten counts. The chain has TRBV6-6 and TRBJ2-7; D unclear. This CDR3 comprises 11 residues. Germline V gene sequence: CDR1 MNHNY, CDR2 SVGAGI (reference sequence). Between the trimmed V and J ends, which lost 4 bases and 3 bases, there was a span of 4 bases. The CDR3 DNA reads as TGTGCCAGCAGTTTGATCTACGAGCAGTACTTC. Its protein product is CASSLIYEQYF.